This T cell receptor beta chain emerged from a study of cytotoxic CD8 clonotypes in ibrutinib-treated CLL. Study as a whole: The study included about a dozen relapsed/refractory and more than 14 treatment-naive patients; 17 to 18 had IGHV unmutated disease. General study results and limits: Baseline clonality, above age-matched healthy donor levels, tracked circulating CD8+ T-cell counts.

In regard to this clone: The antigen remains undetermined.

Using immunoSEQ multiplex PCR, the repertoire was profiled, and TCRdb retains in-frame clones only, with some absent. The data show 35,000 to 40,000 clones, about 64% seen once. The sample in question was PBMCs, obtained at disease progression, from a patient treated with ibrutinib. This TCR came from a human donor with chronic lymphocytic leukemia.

CDR3 sequence (DNA): TGTGCCATCAGCGGATTACAGGGTCGCGAGCAGTACTTC. This gives the protein CAISGLQGREQYF. This chain connects TRBV10-3 to TRBJ2-7; D might be TRBD1 (6 bases). CDR3 length: 13 residues. Germline CDR1 ENHRY, CDR2 SYGVKD. V lost 6 bases and J 6 bases, leaving 15 bases between the germline ends.